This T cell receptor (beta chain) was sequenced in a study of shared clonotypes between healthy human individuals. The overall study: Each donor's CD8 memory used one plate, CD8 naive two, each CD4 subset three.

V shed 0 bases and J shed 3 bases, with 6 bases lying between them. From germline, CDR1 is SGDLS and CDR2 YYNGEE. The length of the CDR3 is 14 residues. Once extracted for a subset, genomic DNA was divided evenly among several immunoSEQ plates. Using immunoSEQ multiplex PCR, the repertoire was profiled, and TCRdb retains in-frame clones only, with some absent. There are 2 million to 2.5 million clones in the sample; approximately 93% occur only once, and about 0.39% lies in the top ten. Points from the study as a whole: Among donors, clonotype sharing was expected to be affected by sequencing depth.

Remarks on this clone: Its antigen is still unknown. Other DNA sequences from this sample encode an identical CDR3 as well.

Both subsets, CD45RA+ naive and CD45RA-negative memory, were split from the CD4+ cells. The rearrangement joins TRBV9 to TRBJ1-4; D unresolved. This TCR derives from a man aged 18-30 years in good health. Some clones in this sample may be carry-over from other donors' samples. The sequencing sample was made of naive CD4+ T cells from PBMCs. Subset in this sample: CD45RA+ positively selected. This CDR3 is CASSVGQPNEKLFF. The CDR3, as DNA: TGTGCCAGCAGCGTAGGGCAGCCTAATGAAAAACTGTTTTTT.